The rows below give T cell receptor beta chains drawn from one sample of a study of blood T cells in healthy people across ages. Each CDR3 protein gets one entry after TCRdb re-called the 5' RACE reads with MiXCR. The table has 1.5 million or so distinct CDR3 sequences, about 40% seen once; the top ten hold roughly 8.2%. The material sequenced was blood. The receptors here all came from a woman between 18 and 29 years old in good health. Each CDR3 is given without its conserved first and last residue.

j_call v_call cdr3_aa
TRBJ2-5 TRBV5-1 ASRLLAGLQETQY
TRBJ2-7 TRBV6-5 ASTRLAEPYEQY
TRBJ2-3 TRBV19 ASSGGRDTQY
TRBJ2-7 TRBV20-1 SAPGQAYEQY
TRBJ2-3 TRBV5-1 ASSLDRGAPETQY
TRBJ1-2 TRBV21-1 ASSKLGSSSGVGYT
TRBJ2-1 TRBV6-5 ASSPGLAGSNEQF
TRBJ2-7 TRBV27 ASSLFGGLGEQY
TRBJ1-4 TRBV6-5 ASSLTSTNEKLF
TRBJ2-1 TRBV6-1 ASSEENRGNEQF
TRBJ2-1 TRBV6-2/TRBV6-3 ASSYSRTSGSYNEQF
TRBJ2-3 TRBV5-1 ASNRGGQGVMDTQY
TRBJ2-5 TRBV7-9 ASSAQGYQETQY
TRBJ1-4 TRBV7-6 ASSLDVGQENEKLF
TRBJ2-5 TRBV25-1 ASSEWEAEQGLETQY
TRBJ1-2 TRBV6-2/TRBV6-3 ASSYPEGYT
TRBJ2-1 TRBV4-2 ASSILAGGVNEQF
TRBJ2-7 TRBV11-2 ASSPLADSSGEQY
TRBJ2-7 TRBV20-1 SGGGPGASYEQY
TRBJ2-3 TRBV5-1 ASSQGLAATTDTQY
TRBJ1-4 TRBV6-1 ASRAAEKLF
TRBJ2-5 TRBV9 ASSVSAGPQETQY
TRBJ2-7 TRBV6-1 ASELAARSYNEQY
TRBJ1-2 TRBV27 ASSYDRGTGYT
TRBJ2-5 TRBV6-2/TRBV6-3 ASSYSRENQY
TRBJ2-3 TRBV29-1 SVGAGGLTDTQY
TRBJ1-2 TRBV6-1 ASSGTGGIWGYGYT
TRBJ1-2 TRBV3-1 ASSQGSGARGYT
TRBJ2-1 TRBV12-3/TRBV12-4 ASSLSTPSSYNEQF
TRBJ1-2 TRBV3-1 ASSRGQGGGYGYT
TRBJ1-2 TRBV4-1 ASSQESAGAGGYT
TRBJ2-3 TRBV12-3/TRBV12-4 ASSLFPGTQY
TRBJ1-4 TRBV4-2 ASSQGGQGGEKLF
TRBJ2-1 TRBV4-2 ASSLGQGVLGDEQF
TRBJ2-3 TRBV20-1 SAPEIGDTQY
TRBJ2-6 TRBV28 AAAPHHGANVLT
TRBJ2-7 TRBV4-1 ASSQGSGTEAYEQY
TRBJ2-7 TRBV10-2 ASGQGVVQY
TRBJ2-5 TRBV20-1 SASQARGMIETQY
TRBJ2-1 TRBV6-1 AMGGRYDLDEQF
TRBJ1-2 TRBV10-3 TISDDREGNYGYT
TRBJ2-4 TRBV20-1 SATPQTSGSEQY
TRBJ2-3 TRBV29-1 SEKKGDTQY
TRBJ2-1 TRBV6-6 ASRSTGTGSSNEQF
TRBJ2-2 TRBV2 ASNGPAANTGELF
TRBJ2-2 TRBV7-2 ASSFTSGPWELF
TRBJ2-7 TRBV6-6 ASIQAHPELSSYEQY
TRBJ2-1 TRBV12-3/TRBV12-4 ASSSQPRADEQF
TRBJ2-5 TRBV28 ASSSLRQSYERY
TRBJ2-1 TRBV20-1 SASPLAGTYNEQF
TRBJ1-5 TRBV6-1 ASSPMGDNQPQH
TRBJ2-7 TRBV4-1 ASEDRVGEQY
- TRBV5-1 ASSVRGQFGNEQY
TRBJ1-2 TRBV18 ASSPTESVYGYT
TRBJ1-2 TRBV21-1 ASSKALWGGYGYT
TRBJ2-1 TRBV10-3 AISGGLASDEQF
TRBJ2-7 TRBV20-1 SPLPGQHTYEQY
TRBJ1-4 TRBV11-2 ASSFEGRNEKLF